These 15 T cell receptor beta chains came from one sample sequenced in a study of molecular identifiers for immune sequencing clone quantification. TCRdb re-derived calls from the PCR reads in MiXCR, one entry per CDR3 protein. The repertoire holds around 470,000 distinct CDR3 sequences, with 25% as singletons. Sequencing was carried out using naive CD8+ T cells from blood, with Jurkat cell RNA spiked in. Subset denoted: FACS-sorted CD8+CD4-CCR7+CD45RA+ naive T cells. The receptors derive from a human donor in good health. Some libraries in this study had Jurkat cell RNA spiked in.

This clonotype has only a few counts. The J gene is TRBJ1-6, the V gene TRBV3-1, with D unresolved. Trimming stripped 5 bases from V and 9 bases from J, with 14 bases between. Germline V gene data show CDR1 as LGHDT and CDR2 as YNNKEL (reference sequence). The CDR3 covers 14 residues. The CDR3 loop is CASSEPTRSSPLHF. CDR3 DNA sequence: TGTGCCAGCAGCGAGCCTACAAGGAGTTCACCCCTCCACTTT.

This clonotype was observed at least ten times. The CDR3: CASSSHAVAQYF. CDR3 nucleotides: TGTGCCAGCAGTTCCCATGCGGTGGCCCAGTACTTC. The chain couples TRBV6-5 to TRBJ2-5; no reliable D call. The CDR3 length is 12 residues. From germline, CDR1 is MNHEY and CDR2 SVGAGI. The ends were cut back, 4 bases at V and 9 bases at J, with 12 bases in the middle.

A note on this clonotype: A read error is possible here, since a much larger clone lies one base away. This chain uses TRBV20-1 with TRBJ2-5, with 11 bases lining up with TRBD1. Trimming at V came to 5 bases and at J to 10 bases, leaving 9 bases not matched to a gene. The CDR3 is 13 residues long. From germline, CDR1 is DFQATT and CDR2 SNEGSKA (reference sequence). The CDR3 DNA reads TGCAGTGCTCGGGACAGGGGGTTCACCGACCAGTACTTC. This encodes CSARDRGFTDQYF.

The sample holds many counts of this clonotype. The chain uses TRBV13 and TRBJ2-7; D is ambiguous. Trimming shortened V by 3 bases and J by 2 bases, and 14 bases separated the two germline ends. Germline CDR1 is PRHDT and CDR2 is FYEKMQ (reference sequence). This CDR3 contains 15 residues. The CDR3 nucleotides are TGTGCCAGCAGCTTCTTGTCAGACCTTACCTACGAGCAGTACTTC. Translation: CASSFLSDLTYEQYF.

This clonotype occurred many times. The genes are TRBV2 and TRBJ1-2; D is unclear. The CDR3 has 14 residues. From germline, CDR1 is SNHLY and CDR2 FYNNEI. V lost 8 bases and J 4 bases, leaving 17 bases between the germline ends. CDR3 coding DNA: TGTGCCAGCTTCGGAATCCTCGATGGCTATGGCTACACCTTC. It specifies CASFGILDGYGYTF.

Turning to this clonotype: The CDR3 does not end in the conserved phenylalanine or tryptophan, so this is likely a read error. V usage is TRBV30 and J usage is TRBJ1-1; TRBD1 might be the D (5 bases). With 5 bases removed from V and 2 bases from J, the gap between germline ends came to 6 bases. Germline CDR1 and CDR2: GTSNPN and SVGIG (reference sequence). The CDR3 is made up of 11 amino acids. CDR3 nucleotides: TGTGCCTGGGGGGGTAACACTGAAGCTTTCCTT. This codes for CAWGGNTEAFL.

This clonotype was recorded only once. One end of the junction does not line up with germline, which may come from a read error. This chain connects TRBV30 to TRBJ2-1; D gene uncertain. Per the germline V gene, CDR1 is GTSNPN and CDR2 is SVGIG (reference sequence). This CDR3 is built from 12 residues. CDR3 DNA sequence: TGTGCCTGTAGTGTGATCCAACATGAGCAGTTCTTC. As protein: CACSVIQHEQFF.

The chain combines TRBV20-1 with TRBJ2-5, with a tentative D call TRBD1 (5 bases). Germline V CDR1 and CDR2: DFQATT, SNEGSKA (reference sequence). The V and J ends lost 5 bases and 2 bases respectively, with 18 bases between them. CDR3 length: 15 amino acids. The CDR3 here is CSARPEGAVQETQYF. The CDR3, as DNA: TGCAGTGCTCGACCGGAAGGGGCGGTACAAGAGACCCAGTACTTC.

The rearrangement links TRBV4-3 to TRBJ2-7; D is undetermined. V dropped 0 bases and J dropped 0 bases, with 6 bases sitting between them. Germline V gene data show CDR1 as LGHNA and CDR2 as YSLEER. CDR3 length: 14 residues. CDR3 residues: CASSQDANSYEQYF. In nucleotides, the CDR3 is TGCGCCAGCAGCCAAGATGCCAACTCCTACGAGCAGTACTTC.

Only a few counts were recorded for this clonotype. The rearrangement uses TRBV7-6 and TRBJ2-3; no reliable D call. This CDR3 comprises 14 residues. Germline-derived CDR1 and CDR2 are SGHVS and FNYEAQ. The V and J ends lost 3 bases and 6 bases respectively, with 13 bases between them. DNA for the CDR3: TGTGCCAGCAGCTTTGACCCCACCGGGGATACGCAGTATTTT. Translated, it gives CASSFDPTGDTQYF.

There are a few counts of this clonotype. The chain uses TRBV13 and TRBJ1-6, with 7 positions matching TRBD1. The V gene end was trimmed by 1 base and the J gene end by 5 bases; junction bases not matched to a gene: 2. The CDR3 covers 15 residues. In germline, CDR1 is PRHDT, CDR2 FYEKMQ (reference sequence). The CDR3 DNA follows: TGTGCCAGCAGCTTAGCAGGGGGTAATAATTCACCCCTCCACTTT. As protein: CASSLAGGNNSPLHF.

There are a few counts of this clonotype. CDR3 nucleotide sequence: TGCGCCAGCAGCCAAGAACCGAATCAGCCCCAGCATTTT. Translating gives CASSQEPNQPQHF. This chain links TRBV4-1 with TRBJ1-5; D remains ambiguous. CDR1 and CDR2 from the germline V gene are MGHRA and YSYEKL. The length of the CDR3 is 13 residues. Trimming removed 0 bases from V and 4 bases from J, with 4 bases in between.

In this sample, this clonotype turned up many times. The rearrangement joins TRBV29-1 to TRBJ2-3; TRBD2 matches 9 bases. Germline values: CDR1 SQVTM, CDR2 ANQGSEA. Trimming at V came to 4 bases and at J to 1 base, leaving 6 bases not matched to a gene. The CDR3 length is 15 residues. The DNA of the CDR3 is TGCAGCGTTGTCGGCGGGGGGGCCGGCACAGATACGCAGTATTTT. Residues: CSVVGGGAGTDTQYF.

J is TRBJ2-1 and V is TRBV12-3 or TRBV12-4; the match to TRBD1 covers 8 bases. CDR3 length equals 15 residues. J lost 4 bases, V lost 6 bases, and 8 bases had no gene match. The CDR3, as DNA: TGTGCCAGCAGCCCTACAGGGGGATTATACAATGAGCAGTTCTTC. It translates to CASSPTGGLYNEQFF.

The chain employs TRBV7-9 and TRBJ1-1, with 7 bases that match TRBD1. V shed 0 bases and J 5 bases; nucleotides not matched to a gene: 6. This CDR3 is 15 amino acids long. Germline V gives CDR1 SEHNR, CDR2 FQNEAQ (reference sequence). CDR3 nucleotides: TGTGCCAGCAGCTTAGCGAGGGGGCTGGCGACTGAAGCTTTCTTT. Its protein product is CASSLARGLATEAFF. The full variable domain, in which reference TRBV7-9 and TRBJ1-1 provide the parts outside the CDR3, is DTGVSQNPRHKITKRGQNVTFRCDPISEHNRLYWYRQTLGQGPEFLTYFQNEAQLEKSRLLSDRFSAERPKGSFSTLEIQRTEQGDSAMYLCASSLARGLATEAFFGQGTRLTVV.